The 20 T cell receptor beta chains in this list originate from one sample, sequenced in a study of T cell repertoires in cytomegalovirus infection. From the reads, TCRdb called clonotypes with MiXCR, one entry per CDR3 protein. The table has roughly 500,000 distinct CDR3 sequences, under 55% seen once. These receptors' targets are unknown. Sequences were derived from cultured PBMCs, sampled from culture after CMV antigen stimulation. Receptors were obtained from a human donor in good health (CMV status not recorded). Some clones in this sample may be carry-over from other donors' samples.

The CDR3 here is CASTPGPFSEIGANVLTF. As DNA, the CDR3 is TGTGCCAGCACCCCCGGACCATTCTCAGAGATTGGGGCCAACGTCCTGACTTTC. The chain has TRBV6-1 and TRBJ2-6; D not resolved. V dropped 7 bases and J dropped 3 bases, with 22 bases sitting between them. The germline V gene encodes CDR1 MNHNS and CDR2 SASEGT. This CDR3 is 18 amino acids long.

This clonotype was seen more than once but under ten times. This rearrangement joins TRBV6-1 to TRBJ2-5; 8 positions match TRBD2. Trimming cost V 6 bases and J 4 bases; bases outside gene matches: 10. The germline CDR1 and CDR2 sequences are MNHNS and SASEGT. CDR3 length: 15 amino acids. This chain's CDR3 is CASSRGTRGIETQYF. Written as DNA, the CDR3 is TGTGCCAGCAGCCGAGGGACTAGGGGTATAGAGACCCAGTACTTC.

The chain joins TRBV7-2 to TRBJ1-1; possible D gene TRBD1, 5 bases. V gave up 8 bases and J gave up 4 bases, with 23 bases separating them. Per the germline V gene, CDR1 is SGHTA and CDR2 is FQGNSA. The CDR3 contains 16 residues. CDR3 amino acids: CASVQPGTSRGTEAFF. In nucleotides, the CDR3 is TGTGCCAGCGTCCAACCCGGGACCTCGAGGGGCACTGAAGCTTTCTTT.

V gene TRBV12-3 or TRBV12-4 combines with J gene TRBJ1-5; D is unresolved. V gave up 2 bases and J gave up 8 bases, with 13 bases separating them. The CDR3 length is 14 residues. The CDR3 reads CASSLRISIKPQHF. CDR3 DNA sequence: TGTGCCAGCAGTTTAAGGATTAGCATCAAGCCCCAGCATTTT.

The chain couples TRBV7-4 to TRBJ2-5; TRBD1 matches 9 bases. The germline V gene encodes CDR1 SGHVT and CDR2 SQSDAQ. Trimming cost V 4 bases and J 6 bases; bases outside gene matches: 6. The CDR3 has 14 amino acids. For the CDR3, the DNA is TGTGCCAGCAGCTCCGGACAGGGGTCCCAGACCCAGTACTTC. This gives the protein CASSSGQGSQTQYF.

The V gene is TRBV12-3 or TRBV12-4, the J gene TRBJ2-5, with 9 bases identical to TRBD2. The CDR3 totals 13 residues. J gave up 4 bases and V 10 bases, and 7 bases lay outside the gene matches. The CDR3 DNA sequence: TGTGCCATTGCGGGGGGGGGGACAGAGACCCAGTACTTC. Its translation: CAIAGGGTETQYF.

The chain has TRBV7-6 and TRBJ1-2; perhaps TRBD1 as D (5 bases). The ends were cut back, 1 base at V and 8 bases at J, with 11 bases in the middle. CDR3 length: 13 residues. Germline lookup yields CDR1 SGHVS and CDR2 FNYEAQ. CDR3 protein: CASSLGGAKGYTF. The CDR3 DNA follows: TGTGCCAGCAGCTTAGGGGGCGCGAAAGGCTACACCTTC.

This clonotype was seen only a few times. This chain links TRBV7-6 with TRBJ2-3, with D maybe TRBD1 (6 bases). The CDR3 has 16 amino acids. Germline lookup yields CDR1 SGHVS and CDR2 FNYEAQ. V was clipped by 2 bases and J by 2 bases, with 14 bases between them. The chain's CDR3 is CASSLSGQSITDTQYF. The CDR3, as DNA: TGTGCCAGCAGCTTATCGGGACAATCCATCACAGATACGCAGTATTTT.

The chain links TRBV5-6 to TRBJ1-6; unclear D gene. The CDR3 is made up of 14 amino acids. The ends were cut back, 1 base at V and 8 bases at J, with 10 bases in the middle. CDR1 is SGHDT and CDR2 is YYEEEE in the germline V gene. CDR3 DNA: TGTGCCAGCAGCTTGTGGGAACGGGATTCACCCCTCCACTTT. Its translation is CASSLWERDSPLHF. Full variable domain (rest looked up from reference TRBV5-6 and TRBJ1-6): DAGVTQSPTHLIKTRGQQVTLRCSPKSGHDTVSWYQQALGQGPQFIFQYYEEEERQRGNFPDRFSGHQFPNYSSELNVNALLLGDSALYLCASSLWERDSPLHFGNGTRLTVT.

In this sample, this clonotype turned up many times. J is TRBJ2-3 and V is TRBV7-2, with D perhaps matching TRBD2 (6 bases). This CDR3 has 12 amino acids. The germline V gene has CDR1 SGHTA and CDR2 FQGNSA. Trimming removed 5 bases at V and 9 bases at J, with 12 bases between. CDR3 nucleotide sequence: TGTGCCAGCAGCCCGGCCGGGGGAACGCAGTATTTT. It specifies CASSPAGGTQYF.

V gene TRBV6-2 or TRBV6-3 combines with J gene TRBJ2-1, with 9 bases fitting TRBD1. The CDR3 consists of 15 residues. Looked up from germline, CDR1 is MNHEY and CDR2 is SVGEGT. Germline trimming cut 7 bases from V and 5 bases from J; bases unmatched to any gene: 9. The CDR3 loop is CASNPPGQGHNEQFF. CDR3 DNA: TGTGCCAGCAACCCCCCGGGACAGGGCCACAATGAGCAGTTCTTC.

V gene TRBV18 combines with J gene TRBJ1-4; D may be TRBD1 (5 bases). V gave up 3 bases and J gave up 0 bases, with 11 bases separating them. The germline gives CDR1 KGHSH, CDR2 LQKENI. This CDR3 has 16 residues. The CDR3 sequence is CASSPGRVSTNEKLFF. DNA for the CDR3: TGTGCCAGCTCACCTGGCAGGGTGTCAACTAATGAAAAACTGTTTTTT. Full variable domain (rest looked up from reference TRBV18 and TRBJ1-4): NAGVMQNPRHLVRRRGQEARLRCSPMKGHSHVYWYRQLPEEGLKFMVYLQKENIIDESGMPKERFSAEFPKEGPSILRIQQVVRGDSAAYFCASSPGRVSTNEKLFFGSGTQLSVL.

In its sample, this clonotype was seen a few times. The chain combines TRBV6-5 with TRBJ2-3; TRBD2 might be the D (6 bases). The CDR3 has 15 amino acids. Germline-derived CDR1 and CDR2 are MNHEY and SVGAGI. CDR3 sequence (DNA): TGTGCTCGGGCCCCGGCGGGATGGGGCACAGATACGCAGTATTTT. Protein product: CARAPAGWGTDTQYF.

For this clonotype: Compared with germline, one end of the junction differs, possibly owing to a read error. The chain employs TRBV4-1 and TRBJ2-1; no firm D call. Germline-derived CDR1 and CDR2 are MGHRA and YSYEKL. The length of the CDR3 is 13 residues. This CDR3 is CASSQDNSQAMIF. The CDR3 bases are TGCGCCAGCAGCCAAGATAATTCCCAGGCCATGATCTTC.

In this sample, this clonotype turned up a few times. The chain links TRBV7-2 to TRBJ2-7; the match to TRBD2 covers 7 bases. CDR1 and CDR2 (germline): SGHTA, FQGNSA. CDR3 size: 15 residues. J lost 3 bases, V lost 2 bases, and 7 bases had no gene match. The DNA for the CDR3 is TGTGCCAGCAGCTTACGGAGCGGGGCCGACTACGAGCAGTACTTC. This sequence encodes CASSLRSGADYEQYF. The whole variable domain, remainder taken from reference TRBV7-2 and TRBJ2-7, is GAGVSQSPSNKVTEKGKDVELRCDPISGHTALYWYRQSLGQGLEFLIYFQGNSAPDKSGLPSDRFSAERTGGSVSTLTIQRTQQEDSAVYLCASSLRSGADYEQYFGPGTRLTVT.

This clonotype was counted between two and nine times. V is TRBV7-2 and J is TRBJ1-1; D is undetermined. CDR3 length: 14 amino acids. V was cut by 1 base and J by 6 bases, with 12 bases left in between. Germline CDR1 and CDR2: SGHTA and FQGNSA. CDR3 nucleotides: TGTGCCAGCAGCTTAGTGGTCTATCAGCCTGAAGCTTTCTTT. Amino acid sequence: CASSLVVYQPEAFF.

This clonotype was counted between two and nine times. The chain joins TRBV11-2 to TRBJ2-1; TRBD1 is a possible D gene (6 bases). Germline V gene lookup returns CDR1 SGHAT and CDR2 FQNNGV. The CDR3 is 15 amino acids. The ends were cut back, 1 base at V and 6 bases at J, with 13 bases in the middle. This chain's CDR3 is CASSLVAGDRNEQFF. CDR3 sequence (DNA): TGTGCCAGCAGCTTAGTGGCAGGGGACCGCAATGAGCAGTTCTTC.

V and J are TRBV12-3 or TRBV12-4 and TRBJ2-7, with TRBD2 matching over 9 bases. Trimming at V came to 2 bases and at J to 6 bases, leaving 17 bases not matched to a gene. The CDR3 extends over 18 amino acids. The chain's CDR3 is CASSLLALVAGGPSEQYF. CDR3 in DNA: TGTGCCAGCAGTTTATTGGCCCTTGTTGCGGGAGGGCCCTCCGAGCAGTACTTC.

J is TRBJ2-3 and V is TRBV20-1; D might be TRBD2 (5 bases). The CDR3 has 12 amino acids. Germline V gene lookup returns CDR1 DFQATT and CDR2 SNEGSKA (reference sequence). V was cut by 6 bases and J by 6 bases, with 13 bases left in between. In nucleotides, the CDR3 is TGCAGTGCCTCGAGCGGATTCGATACGCAGTATTTT. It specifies CSASSGFDTQYF.

Here the CDR3 reads CSASEVGRANYGYTF. CDR3 nucleotide sequence: TGCAGTGCCAGCGAGGTGGGCAGGGCTAACTATGGCTACACCTTC. V usage is TRBV20-1 and J usage is TRBJ1-2; D possibly corresponds to TRBD1 (5 bases). Germline CDR1 is DFQATT and CDR2 is SNEGSKA (reference sequence). Trimming left V 6 bases short and J 0 bases short, with 17 bases between. CDR3 length equals 15 residues.